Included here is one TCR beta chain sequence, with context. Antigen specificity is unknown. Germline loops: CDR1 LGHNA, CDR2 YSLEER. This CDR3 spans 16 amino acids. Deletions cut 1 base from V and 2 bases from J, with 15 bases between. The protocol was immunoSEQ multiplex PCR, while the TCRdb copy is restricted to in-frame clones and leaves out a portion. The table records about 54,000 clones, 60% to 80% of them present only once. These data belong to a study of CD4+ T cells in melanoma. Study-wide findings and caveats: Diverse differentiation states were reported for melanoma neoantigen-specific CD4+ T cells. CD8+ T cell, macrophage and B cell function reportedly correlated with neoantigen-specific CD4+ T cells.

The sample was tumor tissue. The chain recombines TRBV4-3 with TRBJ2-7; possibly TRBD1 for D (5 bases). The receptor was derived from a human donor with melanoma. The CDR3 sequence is CASSQGKGALPYEQYF. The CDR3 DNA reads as TGCGCCAGCAGCCAAGGGAAAGGGGCCCTCCCCTACGAGCAGTACTTC.